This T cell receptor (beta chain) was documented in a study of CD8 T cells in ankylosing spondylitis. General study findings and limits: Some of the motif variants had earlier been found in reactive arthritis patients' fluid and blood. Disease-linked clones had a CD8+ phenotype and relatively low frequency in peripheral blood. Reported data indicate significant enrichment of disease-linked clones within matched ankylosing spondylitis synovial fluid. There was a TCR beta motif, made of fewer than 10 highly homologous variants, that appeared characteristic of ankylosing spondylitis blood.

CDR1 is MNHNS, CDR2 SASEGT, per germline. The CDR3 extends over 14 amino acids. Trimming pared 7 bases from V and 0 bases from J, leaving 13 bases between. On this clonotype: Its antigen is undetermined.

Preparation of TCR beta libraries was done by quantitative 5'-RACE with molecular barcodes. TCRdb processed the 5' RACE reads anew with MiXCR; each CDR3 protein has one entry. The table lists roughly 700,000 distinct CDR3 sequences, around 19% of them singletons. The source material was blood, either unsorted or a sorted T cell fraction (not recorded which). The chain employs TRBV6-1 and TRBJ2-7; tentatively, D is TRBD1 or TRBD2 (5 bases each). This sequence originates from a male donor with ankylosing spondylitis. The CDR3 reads CASKEEGSSYEQYF. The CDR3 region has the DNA TGTGCCAGCAAAGAAGAGGGGAGCTCCTACGAGCAGTACTTC.